These T cell receptor beta chains were read from a single sample in a study of cytomegalovirus exposure and HLA in healthy donors. Repertoires were generated with immunoSEQ multiplex PCR, while TCRdb's copy carries only in-frame clones and drops some. The sample has some 180,000 clones, around 77% seen once. The sample comprised PBMCs. The receptors derive from a man between 25 and 39 years old in good health and CMV-seronegative. The CDR3 runs from the conserved cysteine through the conserved F or W. The order of the fields is D gene, clone size, V gene, J gene, CDR3 protein, CDR3 DNA. The D gene is left open where the match is weak. Some rows have no size entry. The others give once, few or many, or a class for an expanded clone.

D gene: .
clone size: .
V gene: TRBV18
J gene: TRBJ2-7
CDR3 protein: CASSPGEGGGDSYEQYF
CDR3 DNA: TGTGCCAGCTCACCGGGAGAGGGAGGAGGGGACTCCTACGAGCAGTACTTC

D gene: TRBD1
clone size: .
V gene: TRBV5-1
J gene: TRBJ2-7
CDR3 protein: CASSPGQVGEQYF
CDR3 DNA: TGCGCCAGCAGCCCGGGACAGGTTGGCGAGCAGTACTTC

D gene: TRBD1
clone size: .
V gene: TRBV5-1
J gene: TRBJ2-7
CDR3 protein: CASSPDRAYEQYF
CDR3 DNA: TGCGCCAGCAGCCCCGACAGGGCCTACGAGCAGTACTTC

D gene: .
clone size: .
V gene: TRBV30
J gene: TRBJ2-7
CDR3 protein: CAWTRGGYEQYF
CDR3 DNA: TGTGCCTGGACCCGAGGGGGCTACGAGCAGTACTTC

D gene: .
clone size: .
V gene: TRBV11-2
J gene: TRBJ1-2
CDR3 protein: CASSPGRDLDYGYTF
CDR3 DNA: TGTGCCAGCAGCCCCGGCAGGGATCTTGACTATGGCTACACCTTC

D gene: TRBD1
clone size: .
V gene: TRBV19
J gene: TRBJ2-6
CDR3 protein: CASSPSRTGLSGANVLTF
CDR3 DNA: TGTGCCAGTAGTCCAAGCCGGACAGGGCTCTCTGGGGCCAACGTCCTGACTTTC

D gene: .
clone size: .
V gene: TRBV4-2
J gene: TRBJ1-2
CDR3 protein: CASSQDSLQERYGYTF
CDR3 DNA: TGTGCCAGCAGCCAAGATAGTTTACAGGAAAGGTACGGCTACACCTTC

D gene: TRBD2
clone size: .
V gene: TRBV9
J gene: TRBJ2-3
CDR3 protein: CASSVATSGSTDTQYF
CDR3 DNA: TGTGCCAGCAGCGTAGCTACTAGCGGAAGCACAGATACGCAGTATTTT

D gene: .
clone size: .
V gene: TRBV6-6
J gene: TRBJ2-7
CDR3 protein: CASGQRSYEQYF
CDR3 DNA: TGTGCCAGCGGACAGAGGTCCTACGAGCAGTACTTC

D gene: TRBD1
clone size: once
V gene: TRBV4-1
J gene: TRBJ1-1
CDR3 protein: CASSGSQGDTEAFF
CDR3 DNA: TGCGCCAGCAGCGGATCCCAGGGGGACACTGAAGCTTTCTTT

D gene: .
clone size: .
V gene: TRBV9
J gene: TRBJ2-1
CDR3 protein: CASSVAGGHSYNEQFF
CDR3 DNA: TGTGCCAGCAGCGTAGCTGGTGGGCACTCCTACAATGAGCAGTTCTTC

D gene: .
clone size: .
V gene: TRBV7-9
J gene: TRBJ2-4
CDR3 protein: CASSPRQDPLAKNIQYF
CDR3 DNA: TGTGCCAGCAGCCCACGACAGGACCCCTTAGCCAAAAACATTCAGTACTTC

D gene: .
clone size: .
V gene: TRBV5-4
J gene: TRBJ2-7
CDR3 protein: CASSLDNFSEQYF
CDR3 DNA: TGTGCCAGCAGCTTGGATAACTTTTCCGAGCAGTACTTC

D gene: .
clone size: .
V gene: TRBV2
J gene: TRBJ2-7
CDR3 protein: CASLVGGGLREQYF
CDR3 DNA: TGTGCCAGCCTGGTGGGAGGGGGGCTACGCGAGCAGTACTTC

D gene: .
clone size: .
V gene: TRBV7-9
J gene: TRBJ1-5
CDR3 protein: CASSLGSGANQPQHF
CDR3 DNA: TGTGCCAGCAGCTTAGGTTCAGGCGCAAATCAGCCCCAGCATTTT

D gene: TRBD1
clone size: once
V gene: TRBV5-1
J gene: TRBJ1-2
CDR3 protein: CASSLEGTGNYGYTF
CDR3 DNA: TGCGCCAGCAGCTTGGAGGGGACAGGGAACTATGGCTACACCTTC

D gene: TRBD2
clone size: .
V gene: TRBV18
J gene: TRBJ2-7
CDR3 protein: CASSLGTSVSGEQYF
CDR3 DNA: TGTGCCAGCTCACTTGGGACTAGCGTCTCTGGGGAGCAGTACTTC

D gene: TRBD1
clone size: once
V gene: TRBV28
J gene: TRBJ1-2
CDR3 protein: CASRERTGPTYGYTF
CDR3 DNA: TGTGCCAGCAGGGAGAGGACAGGGCCAACCTATGGCTACACCTTC

D gene: .
clone size: .
V gene: TRBV5-1
J gene: TRBJ2-5
CDR3 protein: CASSEGWETQYF
CDR3 DNA: TGCGCCAGCAGCGAGGGATGGGAGACCCAGTACTTC

D gene: TRBD2
clone size: few
V gene: TRBV6-5
J gene: TRBJ2-1
CDR3 protein: CASRGLAGNDEQFF
CDR3 DNA: TGTGCCAGCAGGGGACTAGCGGGAAACGATGAGCAGTTCTTC

D gene: TRBD1
clone size: .
V gene: TRBV9
J gene: TRBJ2-7
CDR3 protein: CASSVDDRGSYEQYF
CDR3 DNA: TGTGCCAGCAGCGTAGACGACAGGGGGTCCTACGAGCAGTACTTC

D gene: TRBD1
clone size: once
V gene: TRBV11-3
J gene: TRBJ2-2
CDR3 protein: CASSLDGPDRASGELFF
CDR3 DNA: TGTGCCAGCAGCTTAGACGGGCCGGACAGGGCATCCGGGGAGCTGTTTTTT

D gene: .
clone size: .
V gene: TRBV6-1
J gene: TRBJ1-5
CDR3 protein: CASSDYFRGGRQPQHF
CDR3 DNA: TGTGCCAGCAGTGATTATTTCCGGGGAGGAAGACAGCCCCAGCATTTT

D gene: TRBD1
clone size: .
V gene: TRBV5-4
J gene: TRBJ2-5
CDR3 protein: CASSSGRDRVQETQYF
CDR3 DNA: TGTGCCAGCAGCTCCGGACGCGACAGGGTCCAAGAGACCCAGTACTTC

D gene: .
clone size: .
V gene: TRBV29-1
J gene: TRBJ2-7
CDR3 protein: CSVESGGAGGNEQYF
CDR3 DNA: TGCAGCGTTGAATCGGGGGGGGCAGGGGGAAACGAGCAGTACTTC

D gene: .
clone size: .
V gene: TRBV18
J gene: TRBJ1-5
CDR3 protein: CASSTRGQDNQPQHF
CDR3 DNA: TGTGCCAGCTCTACGCGGGGGCAAGACAATCAGCCCCAGCATTTT